This is a list of T cell receptor beta chains from one sample in a study of cytomegalovirus exposure and HLA in healthy donors. The protocol was immunoSEQ multiplex PCR, while the TCRdb copy is restricted to in-frame clones and leaves out a portion. The repertoire has approximately 98,000 clones, 75% to 85% of them found once; the top ten carry 11%. Sequenced: PBMCs. The receptors here all came from a man aged 18-30 years in good health and CMV-seropositive. CDR3s include the opening cysteine and the closing phenylalanine or tryptophan. Each record gives: D gene, V gene, clone size, J gene, CDR3 protein, CDR3 DNA. The D gene is left open where the match is weak. Not all rows give a size; the values are once, few, many and, for expanded clones, a class.

TRBD1	TRBV5-1	few	TRBJ2-2	CASSLGFRGQGSSGELFF	TGCGCCAGCAGCTTGGGGTTCCGGGGACAGGGGTCATCCGGGGAGCTGTTTTTT
TRBD1	TRBV27	NA	TRBJ2-7	CASSLSRMGDRSSYEQYF	TGTGCCAGCAGTTTATCAAGGATGGGGGACAGGTCTTCCTACGAGCAGTACTTC
NA	TRBV29-1	NA	TRBJ2-2	CSAWRGNTGELFF	TGCAGCGCCTGGAGGGGTAACACCGGGGAGCTGTTTTTT
TRBD2	TRBV5-4	few	TRBJ2-1	CASSWTSGGKIEQFF	TGTGCCAGCAGCTGGACTAGCGGGGGGAAAATTGAGCAGTTCTTC
TRBD2	TRBV5-1	NA	TRBJ2-7	CASSLNSGALYEQYF	TGCGCCAGCAGCTTGAATAGCGGGGCCCTCTACGAGCAGTACTTC
TRBD1	TRBV10-3	NA	TRBJ1-1	CATTLRDSTEAFF	TGTGCCACGACCCTCCGGGACAGTACTGAAGCTTTCTTT
TRBD1	TRBV9	NA	TRBJ2-1	CASSVEGGQASYNEQFF	TGTGCCAGCAGCGTAGAGGGGGGACAGGCCTCCTACAATGAGCAGTTCTTC
TRBD1	TRBV5-1	NA	TRBJ2-7	CASSLGQGVHEQYF	TGCGCCAGCAGCTTGGGACAGGGGGTCCACGAGCAGTACTTC
TRBD1	TRBV5-6	NA	TRBJ2-7	CASSLGQGRFFPRYEQYF	TGTGCCAGCAGCCTGGGACAGGGGCGATTCTTTCCCCGCTACGAGCAGTACTTC
NA	TRBV27	once	TRBJ1-1	CASSLFGLSLNTEAFF	TGTGCCAGCAGCCTTTTCGGCCTTAGCCTGAACACTGAAGCTTTCTTT
TRBD2	TRBV28	NA	TRBJ2-1	CASTSAGGGFYNEQFF	TGTGCCAGCACCTCGGCAGGCGGGGGATTTTACAATGAGCAGTTCTTC
NA	TRBV5-1	NA	TRBJ2-3	CASSFLGLSLTDTQYF	TGCGCCAGCAGCTTCCTGGGACTCTCCCTCACAGATACGCAGTATTTT
NA	TRBV19	NA	TRBJ1-6	CASRTGTYNSPLHF	TGTGCCAGTAGGACAGGAACATATAATTCACCCCTCCACTTT
NA	TRBV6-1	NA	TRBJ2-2	CASNSGDTGELFF	TGTGCCAGCAACTCAGGGGACACCGGGGAGCTGTTTTTT
NA	TRBV6-5	NA	TRBJ1-2	CASSYLSSNYGYTF	TGTGCCAGCAGTTACCTTTCCAGTAACTATGGCTACACCTTC
NA	TRBV25-1	NA	TRBJ1-2	CASSEQGSRGYTF	TGTGCCAGCAGCGAACAGGGCTCTAGGGGCTACACCTTC
TRBD1	TRBV28	NA	TRBJ2-6	CASSRQGLNSGANVLTF	TGTGCCAGCAGCCGACAGGGCCTAAATTCTGGGGCCAACGTCCTGACTTTC